Presented here are 13 T cell receptor beta chains from one specimen sequenced in a study of shared clonotypes between healthy human individuals. The method was immunoSEQ multiplex PCR; TCRdb's version includes in-frame clones alone and lacks a portion of them. Among some 2,400,000 clones listed, 90% to 97% were seen once. Material: naive CD4+ T cells sorted from blood. Subset of the sample: CD45RA+ positively selected. The receptors stem from a man aged 18 to 29 in good health.

The CDR3 bases are TGTGCCAGCAGCGAAGGTTTAGGGTTCTACGAGCAGTACTTC. It specifies CASSEGLGFYEQYF. V gene TRBV7-9 combines with J gene TRBJ2-7; D not certain. This CDR3 spans 14 amino acids. The germline V gene encodes CDR1 SEHNR and CDR2 FQNEAQ (reference sequence). V was shortened by 5 bases and J by 3 bases, with 14 bases between the two germline ends.

This sequence joins TRBV28 and TRBJ1-4, with 8 bases that match TRBD1. The CDR3 sequence is 15 residues long. After removal of 7 bases from V and 8 bases from J, the junction contained 12 bases not matched to a gene. In germline, CDR1 is MDHEN, CDR2 SYDVKM. The CDR3 is CASTEQGESREKLFF. The CDR3 DNA is TGTGCCAGCACCGAACAGGGGGAATCAAGGGAAAAACTGTTTTTT.

J is TRBJ1-1 and V is TRBV10-3; perhaps TRBD1 as D (5 bases). Trimming left V 7 bases short and J 3 bases short, with 15 bases between. In germline, CDR1 is ENHRY, CDR2 SYGVKD. The CDR3 is 14 residues long. This CDR3 is CAITKGRADTEAFF. CDR3 nucleotide sequence: TGTGCCATCACCAAGGGCAGGGCCGACACTGAAGCTTTCTTT.

The chain combines TRBV18 with TRBJ1-5, with D possibly being TRBD1 (6 bases). CDR1 is KGHSH, CDR2 LQKENI, per germline. This CDR3 is 13 amino acids long. Trimming pared 6 bases from V and 2 bases from J, leaving 8 bases between. CDR3 amino acids: CASSDSGNQPQHF. The CDR3 DNA follows: TGTGCCAGCTCGGACAGTGGCAATCAGCCCCAGCATTTT. Based on the CDR3 plus reference TRBV18 and TRBJ1-5, the full variable domain is NAGVMQNPRHLVRRRGQEARLRCSPMKGHSHVYWYRQLPEEGLKFMVYLQKENIIDESGMPKERFSAEFPKEGPSILRIQQVVRGDSAAYFCASSDSGNQPQHFGDGTRLSIL.

A single count supports this clone. The chain recombines TRBV4-2 with TRBJ1-3, with TRBD1 as a possible D gene (5 bases). CDR3 length equals 17 residues. Trimming cost V 4 bases and J 2 bases, with 18 bases left between them. Germline CDR1 LGHNA, CDR2 YNFKEQ. This CDR3 is CASSPSSGRGAGNTIYF. The CDR3 DNA follows: TGTGCCAGCAGCCCAAGCTCTGGGAGAGGGGCTGGAAACACCATATATTTT.

V is TRBV29-1 and J is TRBJ2-7; 11 bases align to TRBD2. CDR1 SQVTM and CDR2 ANQGSEA come from the germline V gene. The CDR3 is 13 residues long. V was pared by 1 base and J by 5 bases, with 1 base of the junction left unmatched. CDR3 bases: TGCAGCGTTGAAGGACTAGCGGGGAACGAGCAGTACTTC. Amino acid sequence: CSVEGLAGNEQYF.

This sequence joins TRBV7-8 and TRBJ2-5; 8 nucleotides match TRBD2. With 4 bases clipped from V and 1 base from J, the junction kept 11 bases outside the gene matches. CDR3 length: 17 residues. Germline V CDR1 and CDR2: SGHVS, FQNEAQ. The CDR3 DNA sequence: TGTGCCAGCAGCTCCGGACTAGCTAGTATTTCCCAAGAGACCCAGTACTTC. Residues: CASSSGLASISQETQYF.

This clone was seen only once. CDR3 amino acids: CAWNRDRGVPRGELFF. DNA for the CDR3: TGTGCCTGGAACCGGGACAGGGGAGTCCCACGTGGGGAGCTGTTTTTT. V usage is TRBV30 and J usage is TRBJ2-2; TRBD1 agrees at 10 bases. V was clipped by 4 bases and J by 8 bases; unmatched bases: 13. The CDR3 is 16 amino acids. Germline-derived CDR1 and CDR2 are GTSNPN and SVGIG (reference sequence). Together with reference TRBV30 and TRBJ2-2, the CDR3 gives the full variable domain: SQTIHQWPATLVQPVGSPLSLECTVEGTSNPNLYWYRQAAGRGLQLLFYSVGIGQISSEVPQNLSASRPQDRQFILSSKKLLLSDSGFYLCAWNRDRGVPRGELFFGEGSRLTVL.

On this clone: One junction end does not reproduce the germline sequence, and a read error may be involved. CDR3 protein: CASSYLLAGTYEQYF. The CDR3 DNA follows: TGTGCCAGCAGCTACTTACTAGCGGGGACCTACGAGCAGTACTTC. The rearrangement joins TRBV6-6 to TRBJ2-7; 10 positions match TRBD2. The length of the CDR3 is 15 residues. Germline CDR1 is MNHNY and CDR2 is SVGAGI (reference sequence).

With respect to this clone: Other DNA sequences in the sample encode the same CDR3. The chain carries TRBV10-3 and TRBJ1-4; D is perhaps TRBD1 (6 bases). Germline V gene data show CDR1 as ENHRY and CDR2 as SYGVKD. Trimming left V 0 bases short and J 5 bases short, with 10 bases between. This CDR3 comprises 15 residues. CDR3 amino acids: CAISESGGLNEKLFF. For the CDR3, the DNA is TGTGCCATCAGTGAGTCGGGGGGCTTAAATGAAAAACTGTTTTTT.

The chain links TRBV4-1 to TRBJ1-6; D gene ambiguous. Trimming removed 1 base at V and 4 bases at J, with 11 bases between. The CDR3 runs 16 residues. Germline CDR1 is MGHRA and CDR2 is YSYEKL. CDR3 DNA sequence: TGCGCCAGCAGCCAAGTCCTCCAGCTGTATAATTCACCCCTCCACTTT. It specifies CASSQVLQLYNSPLHF.

In regard to this clone: Within the sample, other DNA sequences also encode this same CDR3. The J gene is TRBJ2-5, the V gene TRBV6-5; tentatively, D is TRBD1 or TRBD2 (6 bases each). The germline V gene encodes CDR1 MNHEY and CDR2 SVGAGI. The CDR3 is made up of 13 amino acids. V lost 4 bases to trimming and J lost 4 bases, with 10 bases between them. CDR3 residues: CASSFGGGETQYF. The CDR3 DNA is TGTGCCAGCAGTTTCGGAGGGGGAGAGACCCAGTACTTC.

The gene calls are TRBV10-2 and TRBJ2-3, with a tentative D call TRBD1 (7 bases). The CDR3 has 14 residues. V lost 7 bases to trimming and J lost 0 bases, with 11 bases between them. Germline CDR1 reads WSHSY; CDR2 reads SAAADI. The CDR3 loop reads CASKGAGSTDTQYF. The CDR3 DNA follows: TGCGCCAGCAAGGGGGCGGGGAGCACAGATACGCAGTATTTT.